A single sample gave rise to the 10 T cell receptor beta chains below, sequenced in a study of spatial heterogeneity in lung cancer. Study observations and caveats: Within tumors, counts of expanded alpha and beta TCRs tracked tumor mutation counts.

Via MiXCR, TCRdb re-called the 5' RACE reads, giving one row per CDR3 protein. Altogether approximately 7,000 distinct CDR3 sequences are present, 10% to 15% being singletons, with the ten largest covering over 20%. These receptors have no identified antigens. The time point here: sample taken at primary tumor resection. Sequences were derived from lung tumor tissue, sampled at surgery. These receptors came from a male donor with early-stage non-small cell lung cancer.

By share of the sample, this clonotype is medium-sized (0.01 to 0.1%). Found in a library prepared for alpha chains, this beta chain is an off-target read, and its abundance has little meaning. CDR3 bases: TGTGCCAGCAGCCCAATTCCGTGGGAGGGAACCGGGGAGCTGTTTTTT. Protein: CASSPIPWEGTGELFF. This sequence joins TRBV3-1 and TRBJ2-2; 7 nucleotides line up with TRBD2. Germline V lookup: CDR1 LGHDT, CDR2 YNNKEL (reference sequence). Trimming cost V 4 bases and J 5 bases; bases outside gene matches: 10. The length of the CDR3 is 16 residues.

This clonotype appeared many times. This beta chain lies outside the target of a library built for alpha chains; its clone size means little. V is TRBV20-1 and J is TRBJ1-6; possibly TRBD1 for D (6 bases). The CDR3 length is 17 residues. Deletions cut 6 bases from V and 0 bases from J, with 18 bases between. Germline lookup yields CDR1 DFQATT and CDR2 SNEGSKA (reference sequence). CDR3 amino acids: CSAARQAMSSYNSPLHF. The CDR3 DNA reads TGCAGTGCAGCTCGACAGGCCATGAGCTCCTATAATTCACCCCTCCACTTT.

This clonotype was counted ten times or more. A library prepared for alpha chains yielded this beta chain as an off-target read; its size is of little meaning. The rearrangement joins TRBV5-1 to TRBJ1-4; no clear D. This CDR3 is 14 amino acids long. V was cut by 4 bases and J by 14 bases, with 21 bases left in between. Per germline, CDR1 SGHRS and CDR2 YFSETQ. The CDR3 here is CASSLSGEELVLFF. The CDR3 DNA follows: TGCGCCAGCAGCCTTTCAGGCGAGGAACTAGTGCTGTTTTTT.

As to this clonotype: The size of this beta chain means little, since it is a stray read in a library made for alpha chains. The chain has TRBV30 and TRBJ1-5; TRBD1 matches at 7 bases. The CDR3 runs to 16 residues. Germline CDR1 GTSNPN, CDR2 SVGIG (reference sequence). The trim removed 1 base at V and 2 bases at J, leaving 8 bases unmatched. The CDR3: CAWSDAYRGGNQPQHF. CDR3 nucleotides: TGTGCCTGGAGTGACGCCTACAGGGGAGGCAATCAGCCCCAGCATTTT.

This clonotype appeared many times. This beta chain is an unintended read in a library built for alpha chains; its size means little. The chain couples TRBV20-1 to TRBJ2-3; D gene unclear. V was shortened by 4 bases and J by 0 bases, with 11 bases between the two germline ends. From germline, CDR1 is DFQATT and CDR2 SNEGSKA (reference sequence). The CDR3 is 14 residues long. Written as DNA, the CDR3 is TGCAGTGCTATTACAGACGATAGCACAGATACGCAGTATTTT. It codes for CSAITDDSTDTQYF.

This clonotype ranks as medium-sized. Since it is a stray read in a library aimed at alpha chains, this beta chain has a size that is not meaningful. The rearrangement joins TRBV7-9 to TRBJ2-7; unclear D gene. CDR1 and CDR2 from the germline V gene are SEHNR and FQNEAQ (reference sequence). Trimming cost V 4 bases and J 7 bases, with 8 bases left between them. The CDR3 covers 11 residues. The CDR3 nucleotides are TGTGCCAGCAGCTCCAGTCGGGAGCAGTACTTC. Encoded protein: CASSSSREQYF.

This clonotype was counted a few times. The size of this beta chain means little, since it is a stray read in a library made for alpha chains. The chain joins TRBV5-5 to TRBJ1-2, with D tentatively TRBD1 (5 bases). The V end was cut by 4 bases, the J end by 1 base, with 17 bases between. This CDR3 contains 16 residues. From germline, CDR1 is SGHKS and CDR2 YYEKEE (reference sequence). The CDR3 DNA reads TGTGCCAGCAGCCTGCTGGAAGGGACCTATAACTATGGCTACACCTTC. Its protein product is CASSLLEGTYNYGYTF.

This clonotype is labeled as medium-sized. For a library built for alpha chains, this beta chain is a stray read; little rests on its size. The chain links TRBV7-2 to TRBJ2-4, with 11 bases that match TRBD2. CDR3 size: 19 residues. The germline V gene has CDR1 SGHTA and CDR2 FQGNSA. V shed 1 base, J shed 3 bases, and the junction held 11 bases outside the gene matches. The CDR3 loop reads CASSLVVAGGPSSKNIQYF. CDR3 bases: TGTGCCAGCAGCTTAGTTGTAGCGGGAGGGCCATCCAGCAAAAACATTCAGTACTTC.

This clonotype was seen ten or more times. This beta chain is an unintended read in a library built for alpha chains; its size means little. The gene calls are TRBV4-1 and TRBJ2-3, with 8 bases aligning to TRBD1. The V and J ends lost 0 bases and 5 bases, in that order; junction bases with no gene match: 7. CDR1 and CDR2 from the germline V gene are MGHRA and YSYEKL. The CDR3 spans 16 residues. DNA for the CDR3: TGCGCCAGCAGCCAAGATCCGCAGGGGGCGGGAGATACGCAGTATTTT. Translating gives CASSQDPQGAGDTQYF.

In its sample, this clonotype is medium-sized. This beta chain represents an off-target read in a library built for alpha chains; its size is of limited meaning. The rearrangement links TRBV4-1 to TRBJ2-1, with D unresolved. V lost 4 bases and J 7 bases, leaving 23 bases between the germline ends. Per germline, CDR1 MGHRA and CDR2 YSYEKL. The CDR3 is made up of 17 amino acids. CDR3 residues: CASSLNSGPPVGNEQFF. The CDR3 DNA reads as TGCGCCAGCAGCCTAAATTCCGGACCCCCGGTGGGGAATGAGCAGTTCTTC.